This TCR beta chain was identified during a study of T cells in Graves' hyperthyroidism and ophthalmopathy. Germline values: CDR1 MDHEN, CDR2 SYDVKM. CDR3 length equals 13 residues. This clonotype was observed many times. One end of the junction fails to match germline, which may point to a read error. What was amplified from RNA transcripts were TCR beta CDR3 regions. Carried out on the TCR CDR3, a first-round RT-PCR used the HTBI primer set. TCRdb re-called the multiplex PCR reads through MiXCR, storing one row per CDR3 protein. The data show about 560,000 distinct CDR3 sequences, with approximately 14% seen just once and under 8% held by the top ten.

The sample consisted of blood. The rearrangement joins TRBV28 to TRBJ2-3; D gene ambiguous. The TCR comes from a young woman with Graves' hyperthyroidism. The CDR3 DNA reads TGTACCAGCACCGAAGACCTAACAGATACGCAGTATTTT. Its translation is CTSTEDLTDTQYF.